These 18 T cell receptor beta chains were all obtained from the same sample, sequenced in a study of blood T cell repertoires in COVID-19. Using immunoSEQ multiplex PCR, the repertoire was profiled, and TCRdb retains in-frame clones only, with some absent. Of under 250,000 clones listed, around 82% are singletons. Material for sequencing was PBMCs or T cells enriched from blood (not recorded which). These receptor sequences come from a man aged 30-40 years with acute COVID-19.

This clone turned up a few times. The V gene is TRBV28, the J gene TRBJ2-4, with D unresolved. V lost 4 bases and J 7 bases, leaving 11 bases between the germline ends. There are 13 residues in the CDR3. The V gene's germline CDR1 is MDHEN and CDR2 SYDVKM. The CDR3 DNA is TGTGCCAGCAGTTCCCTTCCCGTGAACATTCAGTACTTC. This codes for CASSSLPVNIQYF.

V usage is TRBV7-2 and J usage is TRBJ1-1; D is unclear. V dropped 2 bases and J dropped 4 bases, with 5 bases sitting between them. The CDR3 totals 12 residues. From germline, CDR1 is SGHTA and CDR2 FQGNSA. CDR3 residues: CASSLRVTEAFF. CDR3 coding DNA: TGTGCCAGCAGCTTACGAGTCACTGAAGCTTTCTTT.

This rearrangement joins TRBV5-4 to TRBJ2-7; the match to TRBD1 covers 10 bases. V was clipped by 3 bases and J by 5 bases; unmatched bases: 20. Germline V lookup: CDR1 SGHNT, CDR2 YYREEE (reference sequence). This CDR3 contains 19 residues. CDR3 sequence (DNA): TGTGCCAGCAGCTGGGCATACCAACCTTCGGGACAGGGGACCCACGAGCAGTACTTC. This sequence encodes CASSWAYQPSGQGTHEQYF.

CDR3 in amino acids: CAISERDRFSPLHF. CDR3 bases: TGTGCCATCAGTGAGCGGGACAGATTTTCACCCCTCCACTTT. This chain links TRBV10-3 with TRBJ1-6, with 7 bases aligning to TRBD1. Germline V lookup: CDR1 ENHRY, CDR2 SYGVKD. This CDR3 spans 14 amino acids. The V gene end was trimmed by 2 bases and the J gene end by 9 bases; junction bases not matched to a gene: 4.

The rearrangement uses TRBV6-4 and TRBJ1-1, with D possibly TRBD1 on 6 matching bases. This CDR3 contains 12 residues. Germline loops: CDR1 MRHNA, CDR2 SNTAGT. V lost 6 bases and J lost 1, with 6 bases in between. CDR3 in DNA: TGTGCCAGCAGACAGGGGAACACTGAAGCTTTCTTT. Residues: CASRQGNTEAFF.

J is TRBJ2-7 and V is TRBV28; maybe TRBD1 (5 bases). This CDR3 is 13 amino acids long. The ends were cut back, 8 bases at V and 0 bases at J, with 11 bases in the middle. Germline lookup yields CDR1 MDHEN and CDR2 SYDVKM. Here the CDR3 reads CASRQPSSYEQYF. For the CDR3, the DNA is TGTGCCAGCCGACAGCCGAGCTCCTACGAGCAGTACTTC.

The chain carries TRBV19 and TRBJ1-5; D is perhaps TRBD1 (6 bases). Germline CDR1 reads LNHDA; CDR2 reads SQIVND (reference sequence). V gave up 4 bases and J gave up 4 bases, with 11 bases separating them. The CDR3 runs 14 residues. The CDR3 here is CASSKGQPNQPQHF. The CDR3 nucleotides are TGTGCCAGTAGTAAAGGACAGCCTAATCAGCCCCAGCATTTT.

This clone showed up just a few times. This rearrangement joins TRBV5-6 to TRBJ1-2, with D maybe TRBD1 (6 bases). CDR1 and CDR2 from the germline V gene are SGHDT and YYEEEE. V shed 1 base and J shed 7 bases, with 11 bases lying between them. CDR3 size: 13 residues. The CDR3 DNA follows: TGTGCCAGCAGCTTGCGTCAGGGGTCTGGCTACACCTTC. Residues: CASSLRQGSGYTF.

The chain is built from TRBV6-1 and TRBJ2-1; 10 bases map to TRBD2. Germline V CDR1 and CDR2: MNHNS, SASEGT. CDR3 length: 19 amino acids. V lost 2 bases, J lost 0 bases, and 10 bases stayed unmatched. In nucleotides, the CDR3 is TGTGCCAGCAGTGAAAGATTAGCGGGGGGTCTGAGCTCCTACAATGAGCAGTTCTTC. Translation: CASSERLAGGLSSYNEQFF.

The chain combines TRBV6-5 with TRBJ2-1; TRBD2 matches 8 bases. CDR3 length equals 12 residues. Losses at the gene ends were 10 bases for V and 7 bases for J; bases not matched to a gene: 6. Germline assignment: CDR1 MNHEY and CDR2 SVGAGI. CDR3 nucleotide sequence: TGTGCCACCTTGCGCGGGAGGAATGAGCAGTTCTTC. It yields the protein CATLRGRNEQFF.

This sequence joins TRBV29-1 and TRBJ1-1; 7 nucleotides match TRBD1. V shed 7 bases and J 7 bases; nucleotides not matched to a gene: 12. Germline CDR1 and CDR2: SQVTM and ANQGSEA. CDR3 length: 13 amino acids. DNA for the CDR3: TGCAGCGGAAGAACAGGGGCCGCGAGTGAAGCTTTCTTT. This sequence encodes CSGRTGAASEAFF.

This rearrangement joins TRBV10-3 to TRBJ2-1; TRBD2 matches 10 bases. Germline assignment: CDR1 ENHRY and CDR2 SYGVKD. Unmatched junction bases numbered 6, after V lost 8 bases and J lost 5 bases. CDR3 length: 14 amino acids. For the CDR3, the DNA is TGTGCCATCCGAGCGGGGGGGCCCGACAATGAGCAGTTCTTC. Protein product: CAIRAGGPDNEQFF.

The rearrangement links TRBV3-1 (or the pseudogene TRBV3-2) to TRBJ2-1; a weak D match, TRBD2 (5 bases). CDR3 length: 15 amino acids. In germline, CDR1 is LGHDT, CDR2 YNNKEL (reference sequence). Trimming shortened V by 2 bases and J by 1 base, and 9 bases separated the two germline ends. The CDR3 region is CASSQMTGSYNEQFF. CDR3 DNA sequence: TGTGCCAGCAGCCAAATGACGGGGTCCTACAATGAGCAGTTCTTC.

Comment on this clone: Other nucleotide sequences from this sample produce the same CDR3. This chain joins TRBV24-1 and TRBJ1-5, with D unresolved. This CDR3 region has 13 residues. CDR1 and CDR2 from the germline V gene are KGHDR and SFDVKD. Trimming left V 6 bases short and J 2 bases short, with 7 bases between. The CDR3 region is CATSPQGNQPQHF. The CDR3 DNA sequence: TGTGCCACCAGTCCCCAGGGCAATCAGCCCCAGCATTTT.

The chain combines TRBV6-5 with TRBJ1-1; D is perhaps TRBD1 (6 bases). The V end lost 6 bases, the J end lost 4 bases, and 18 bases lay between the germline ends. The CDR3 consists of 15 residues. In germline, CDR1 is MNHEY, CDR2 SVGAGI. The CDR3: CASRSTDRKGTEAFF. The CDR3 coding sequence is TGTGCCAGCAGGTCGACCGACAGGAAGGGCACTGAAGCTTTCTTT.

This chain uses TRBV27 with TRBJ1-6; D possibly corresponds to TRBD1 (6 bases). Trimming took off 6 bases at V and 7 bases at J, with 10 bases between the two ends. The CDR3 is 13 residues long. Germline CDR1 and CDR2: MNHEY and SMNVEV (reference sequence). The CDR3 loop is CASSRGWNSPLHF. DNA of the CDR3: TGTGCCAGCAGCAGGGGTTGGAATTCACCCCTCCACTTT.

This clone has only a few counts. The chain recombines TRBV7-3 with TRBJ2-3, with a tentative D call TRBD2 (6 bases). The CDR3 has 14 residues. The V gene lost 9 bases and the J gene lost 1 base, with 14 bases spanning the gap. In germline, CDR1 is SGHTA, CDR2 FQGTGA. CDR3 sequence reads: CASSRDSGTDTQYF. The CDR3 bases are TGTGCCAGTTCAAGGGACTCGGGCACAGATACGCAGTATTTT.

The rearrangement links TRBV6-5 to TRBJ1-6; 8 bases agree with TRBD1. The CDR3 spans 13 residues. Germline-derived CDR1 and CDR2 are MNHEY and SVGAGI. J was trimmed by 10 bases and V by 5 bases; bases with no gene match: 4. In nucleotides, the CDR3 is TGTGCCAGCAGTACGACAGGGGAGTCACCCCTCCACTTT. This codes for CASSTTGESPLHF.